The T cell receptor (beta chain) described here comes from a study of OX40 agonist ivuxolimab in advanced cancers. The table came from immunoSEQ multiplex PCR; TCRdb's copy has only in-frame clones and leaves some out. The sample holds approximately 52,000 clones; around 84% are singletons and the top ten take 1.1%. Exclusion of a patient followed from autoimmune disease history or systemic immunosuppression. The CDR3 is 14 residues long. V was trimmed by 4 bases and J by 1 base, leaving 10 bases between them. Germline V gene sequence: CDR1 MNHNS, CDR2 SASEGT. The origin of this receptor is an adult with an advanced solid tumor such as melanoma, head and neck, liver or kidney cancer. The chain recombines TRBV6-1 with TRBJ1-1; a weak D match, TRBD1 (6 bases). The sample was CD4+ or CD8+ T cells sorted from blood, taken in a trial of the OX40 agonist ivuxolimab. The DNA for the CDR3 is TGTGCCAGCAGTGTAGGGACAAAGAACACTGAAGCTTTCTTT. This encodes CASSVGTKNTEAFF.